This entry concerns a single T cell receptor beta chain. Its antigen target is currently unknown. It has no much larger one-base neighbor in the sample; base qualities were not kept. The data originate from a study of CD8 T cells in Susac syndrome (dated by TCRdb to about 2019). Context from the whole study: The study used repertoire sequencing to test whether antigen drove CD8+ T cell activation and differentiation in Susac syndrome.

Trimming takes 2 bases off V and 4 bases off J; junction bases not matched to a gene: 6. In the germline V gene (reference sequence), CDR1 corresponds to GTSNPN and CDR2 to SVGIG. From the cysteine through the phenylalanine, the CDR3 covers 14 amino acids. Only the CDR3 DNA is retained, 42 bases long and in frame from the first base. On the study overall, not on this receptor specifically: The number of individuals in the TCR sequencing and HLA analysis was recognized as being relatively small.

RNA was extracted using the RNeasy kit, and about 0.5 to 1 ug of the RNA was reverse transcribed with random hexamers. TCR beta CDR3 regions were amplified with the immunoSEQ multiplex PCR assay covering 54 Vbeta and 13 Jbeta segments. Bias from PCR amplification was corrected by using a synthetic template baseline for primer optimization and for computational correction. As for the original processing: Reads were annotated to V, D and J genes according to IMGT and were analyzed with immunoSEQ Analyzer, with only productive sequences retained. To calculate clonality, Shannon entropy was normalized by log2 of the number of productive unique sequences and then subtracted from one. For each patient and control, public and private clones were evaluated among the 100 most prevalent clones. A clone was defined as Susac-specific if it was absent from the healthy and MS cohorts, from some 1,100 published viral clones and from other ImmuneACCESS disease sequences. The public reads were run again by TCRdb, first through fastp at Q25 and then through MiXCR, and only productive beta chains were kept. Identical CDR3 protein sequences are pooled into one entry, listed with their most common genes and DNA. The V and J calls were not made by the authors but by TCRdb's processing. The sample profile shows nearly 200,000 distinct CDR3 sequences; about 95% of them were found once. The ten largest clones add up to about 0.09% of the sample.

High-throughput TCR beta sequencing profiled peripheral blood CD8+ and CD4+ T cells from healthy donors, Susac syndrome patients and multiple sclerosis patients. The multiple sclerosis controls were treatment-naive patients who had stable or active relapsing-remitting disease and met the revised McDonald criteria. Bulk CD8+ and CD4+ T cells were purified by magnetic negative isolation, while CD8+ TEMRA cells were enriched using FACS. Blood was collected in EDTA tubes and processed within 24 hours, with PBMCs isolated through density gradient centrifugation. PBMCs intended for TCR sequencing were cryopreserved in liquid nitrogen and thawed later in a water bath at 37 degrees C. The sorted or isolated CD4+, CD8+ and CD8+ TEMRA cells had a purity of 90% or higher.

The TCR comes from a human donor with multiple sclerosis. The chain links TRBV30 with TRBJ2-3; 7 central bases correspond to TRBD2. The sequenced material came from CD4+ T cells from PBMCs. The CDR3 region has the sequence CAWSWTSFSDTQYF. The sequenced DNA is TGTGCCTGGAGTTGGACTAGTTTTTCAGATACGCAGTATTTT.